This T cell receptor (beta chain) was identified in a study of cytomegalovirus exposure and HLA in healthy donors. Overall study: The platform used for the 110 or so validation repertoires matched that of the 666 first-cohort repertoires, a later analysis reported. Study-level results: In vitro confirmation showed a few CMV-associated chains to be CMV antigen specific. A list of 164 TCR beta chains associated with cytomegalovirus was given.

Separate from the approximately 720-subject first cohort was the approximately 120-subject validation cohort, to which the donors belonged. Libraries were prepared by immunoSEQ multiplex PCR; TCRdb keeps only in-frame clonotypes and omits some of them. The sample lists some 250,000 clones; nearly 90% were seen once. Turning to this clone: Its antigen remains unidentified.

This CDR3 spans 13 amino acids. Trimming cost V 5 bases and J 5 bases; bases outside gene matches: 3. Germline CDR1 and CDR2: SGHTA and FQGTGA. This sequence joins TRBV7-3 and TRBJ1-5; 7 bases map to TRBD1. The sequence was obtained from a woman between 18 and 30 years old in good health and CMV-seronegative. Sequencing input: PBMCs. CDR3 nucleotides: TGTGCCAGCAGCCGGGACAGAGATCAGCCCCAGCATTTT. Its protein product is CASSRDRDQPQHF.